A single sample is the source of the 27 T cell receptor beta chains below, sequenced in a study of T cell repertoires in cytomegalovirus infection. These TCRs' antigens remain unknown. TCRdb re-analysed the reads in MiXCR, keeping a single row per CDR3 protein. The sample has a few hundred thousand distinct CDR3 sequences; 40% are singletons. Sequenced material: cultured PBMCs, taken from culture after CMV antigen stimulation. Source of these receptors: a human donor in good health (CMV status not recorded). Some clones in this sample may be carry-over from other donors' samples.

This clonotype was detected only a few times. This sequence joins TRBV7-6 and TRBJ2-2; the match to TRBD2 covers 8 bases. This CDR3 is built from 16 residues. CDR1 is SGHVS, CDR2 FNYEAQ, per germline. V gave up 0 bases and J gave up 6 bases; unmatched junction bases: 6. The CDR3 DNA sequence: TGTGCCAGCAGCTTAGCGGGGACTAGTTTCGCCGGGGAGCTGTTTTTT. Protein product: CASSLAGTSFAGELFF.

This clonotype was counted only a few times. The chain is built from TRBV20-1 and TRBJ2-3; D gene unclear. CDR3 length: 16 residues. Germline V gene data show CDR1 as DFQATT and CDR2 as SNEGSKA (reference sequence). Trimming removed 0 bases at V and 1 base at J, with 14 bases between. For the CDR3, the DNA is TGCAGTGCTAGAGATGGGCAGGCCTGGGGCACAGATACGCAGTATTTT. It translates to CSARDGQAWGTDTQYF.

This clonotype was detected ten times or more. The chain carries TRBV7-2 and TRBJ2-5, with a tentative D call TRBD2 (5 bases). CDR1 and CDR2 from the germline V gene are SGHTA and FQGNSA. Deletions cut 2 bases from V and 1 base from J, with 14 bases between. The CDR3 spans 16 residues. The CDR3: CASSLRPLEAQETQYF. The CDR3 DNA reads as TGTGCCAGCAGCTTAAGGCCTCTGGAGGCCCAAGAGACCCAGTACTTC.

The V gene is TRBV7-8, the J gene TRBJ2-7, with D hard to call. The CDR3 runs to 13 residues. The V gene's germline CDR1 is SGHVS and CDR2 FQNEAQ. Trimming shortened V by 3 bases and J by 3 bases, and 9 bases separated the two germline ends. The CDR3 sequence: CASSLGNVYEQYF. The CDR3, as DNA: TGTGCCAGCAGCTTGGGAAACGTCTACGAGCAGTACTTC. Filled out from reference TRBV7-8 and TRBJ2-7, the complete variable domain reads GAGVSQSPRYKVAKRGQDVALRCDPISGHVSLFWYQQALGQGPEFLTYFQNEAQLDKSGLPSDRFFAERPEGSVSTLKIQRTQQEDSAVYLCASSLGNVYEQYFGPGTRLTVT.

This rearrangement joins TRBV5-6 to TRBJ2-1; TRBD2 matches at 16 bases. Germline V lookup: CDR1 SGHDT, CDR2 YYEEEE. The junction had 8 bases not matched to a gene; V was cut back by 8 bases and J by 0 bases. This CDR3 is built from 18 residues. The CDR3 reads CASLSGLAGGPSYNEQFF. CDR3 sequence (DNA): TGTGCCAGTCTCTCGGGACTAGCGGGGGGGCCCTCCTACAATGAGCAGTTCTTC.

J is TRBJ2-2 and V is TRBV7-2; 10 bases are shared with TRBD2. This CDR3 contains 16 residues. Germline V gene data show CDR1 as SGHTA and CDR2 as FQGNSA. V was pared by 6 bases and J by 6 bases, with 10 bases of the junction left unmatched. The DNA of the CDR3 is TGTGCCAGCAGTATTGTAGGACTAGCGGTCTCCGGGGAGCTGTTTTTT. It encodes CASSIVGLAVSGELFF.

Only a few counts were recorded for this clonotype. In nucleotides, the CDR3 is TGTGCCAGCAGGAACCGGGACAGGGGTGAAAAACTGTTTTTT. The encoded protein is CASRNRDRGEKLFF. The chain has TRBV7-2 and TRBJ1-4; 10 positions agree with TRBD1. V lost 6 bases to trimming and J lost 7 bases; unmatched junction nucleotides: 5. The germline V gene encodes CDR1 SGHTA and CDR2 FQGNSA. The length of the CDR3 is 14 residues.

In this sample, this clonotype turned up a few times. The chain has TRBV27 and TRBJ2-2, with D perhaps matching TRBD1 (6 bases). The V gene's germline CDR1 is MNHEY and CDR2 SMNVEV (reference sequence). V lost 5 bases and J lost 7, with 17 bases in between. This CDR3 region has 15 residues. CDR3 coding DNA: TGTGCCAGCAGTGTCCCTTCGACAGGTGGCGGGGAGCTGTTTTTT. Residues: CASSVPSTGGGELFF.

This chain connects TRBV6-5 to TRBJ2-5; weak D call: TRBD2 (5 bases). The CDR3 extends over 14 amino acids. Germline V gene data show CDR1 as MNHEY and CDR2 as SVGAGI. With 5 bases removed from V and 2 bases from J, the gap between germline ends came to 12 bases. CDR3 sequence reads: CASSVASLQETQYF. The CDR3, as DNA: TGTGCCAGCAGTGTAGCTAGCTTACAAGAGACCCAGTACTTC.

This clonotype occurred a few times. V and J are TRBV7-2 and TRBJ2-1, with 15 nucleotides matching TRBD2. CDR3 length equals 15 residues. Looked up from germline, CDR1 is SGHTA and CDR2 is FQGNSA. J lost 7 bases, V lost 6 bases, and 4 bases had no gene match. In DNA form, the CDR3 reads TGTGCCAGCAGGACCGGGACTAGCGGGGGGAATGAGCAGTTCTTC. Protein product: CASRTGTSGGNEQFF.

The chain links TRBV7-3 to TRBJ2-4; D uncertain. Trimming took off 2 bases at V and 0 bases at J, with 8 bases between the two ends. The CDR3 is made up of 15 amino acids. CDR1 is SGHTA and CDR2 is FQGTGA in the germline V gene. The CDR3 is CASSLDNLAKNIQYF. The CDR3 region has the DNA TGTGCCAGCAGCTTAGATAATCTAGCCAAAAACATTCAGTACTTC.

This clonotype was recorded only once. The CDR3 loop is CASSLYPGTNEKLFF. CDR3 in DNA: TGTGCCAGCAGCTTATACCCAGGGACTAATGAAAAACTGTTTTTT. The gene calls are TRBV7-9 and TRBJ1-4; D possibly corresponds to TRBD1 (5 bases). CDR3 length: 15 amino acids. Germline lookup yields CDR1 SEHNR and CDR2 FQNEAQ (reference sequence). V was trimmed by 2 bases and J by 2 bases, leaving 9 bases between them.

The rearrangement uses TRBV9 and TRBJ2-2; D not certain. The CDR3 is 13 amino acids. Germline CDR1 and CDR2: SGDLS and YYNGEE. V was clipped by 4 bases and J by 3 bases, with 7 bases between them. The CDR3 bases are TGTGCCAGCAGCCCCAAGGACACCGGGGAGCTGTTTTTT. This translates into CASSPKDTGELFF.

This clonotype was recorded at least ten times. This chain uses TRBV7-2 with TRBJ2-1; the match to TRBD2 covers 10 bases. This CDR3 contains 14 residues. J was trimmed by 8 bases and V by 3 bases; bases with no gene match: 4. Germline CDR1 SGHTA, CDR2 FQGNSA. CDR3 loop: CASSFSGGADEQFF. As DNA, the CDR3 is TGTGCCAGCAGCTTCAGCGGGGGGGCTGATGAGCAGTTCTTC.

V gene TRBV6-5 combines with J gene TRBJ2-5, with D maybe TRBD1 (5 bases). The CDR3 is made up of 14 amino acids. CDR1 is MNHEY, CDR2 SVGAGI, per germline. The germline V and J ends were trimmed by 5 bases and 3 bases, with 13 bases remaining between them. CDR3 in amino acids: CASSIHGQEETQYF. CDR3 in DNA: TGTGCCAGCAGTATTCACGGACAAGAAGAGACCCAGTACTTC.

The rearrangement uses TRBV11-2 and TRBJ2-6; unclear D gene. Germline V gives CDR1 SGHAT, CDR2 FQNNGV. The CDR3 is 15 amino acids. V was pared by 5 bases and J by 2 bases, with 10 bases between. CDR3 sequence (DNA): TGTGCCAGCAGCCCCCCCACCACTGGGGCCAACGTCCTGACTTTC. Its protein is CASSPPTTGANVLTF.

The CDR3 region is CASLSAGGYNEQFF. CDR3 coding DNA: TGTGCCAGCCTATCCGCAGGGGGCTACAATGAGCAGTTCTTC. V gene TRBV12-3 or TRBV12-4 combines with J gene TRBJ2-1; 7 nucleotides agree with TRBD1. V was pared by 8 bases and J by 3 bases, with 7 bases of the junction left unmatched. This CDR3 spans 14 amino acids.

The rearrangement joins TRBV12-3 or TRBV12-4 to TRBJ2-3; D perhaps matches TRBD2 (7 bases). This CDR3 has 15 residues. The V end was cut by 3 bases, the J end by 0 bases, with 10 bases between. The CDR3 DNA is TGTGCCAGCAGTTTGCGGGGGCCTAGCACAGATACGCAGTATTTT. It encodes CASSLRGPSTDTQYF.

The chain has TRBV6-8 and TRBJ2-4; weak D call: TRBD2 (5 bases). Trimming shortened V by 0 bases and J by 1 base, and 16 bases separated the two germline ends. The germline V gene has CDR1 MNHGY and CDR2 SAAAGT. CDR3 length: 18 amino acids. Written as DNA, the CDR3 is TGTGCCAGCAGTTACTCGATGGGTCTCGGCGGGGCCAAAAACATTCAGTACTTC. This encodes CASSYSMGLGGAKNIQYF.

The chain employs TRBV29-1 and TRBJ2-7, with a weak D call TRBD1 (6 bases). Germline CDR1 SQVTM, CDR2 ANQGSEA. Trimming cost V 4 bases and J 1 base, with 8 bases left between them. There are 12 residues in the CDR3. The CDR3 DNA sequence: TGCAGCGTTGGGACAGCGTCCTACGAGCAGTACTTC. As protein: CSVGTASYEQYF.

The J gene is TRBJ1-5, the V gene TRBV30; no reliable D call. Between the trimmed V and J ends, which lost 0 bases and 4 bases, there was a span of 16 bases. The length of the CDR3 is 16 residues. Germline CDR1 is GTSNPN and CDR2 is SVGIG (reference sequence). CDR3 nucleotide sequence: TGTGCCTGGAGTGTACGGTGGACTGGAAGGAATCAGCCCCAGCATTTT. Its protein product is CAWSVRWTGRNQPQHF.

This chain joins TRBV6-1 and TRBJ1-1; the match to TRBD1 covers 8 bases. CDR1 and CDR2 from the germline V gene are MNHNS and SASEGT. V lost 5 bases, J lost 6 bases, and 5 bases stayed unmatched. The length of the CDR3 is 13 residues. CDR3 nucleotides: TGTGCCAGCAGTAGGGACAGGTTATCTGAAGCTTTCTTT. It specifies CASSRDRLSEAFF.

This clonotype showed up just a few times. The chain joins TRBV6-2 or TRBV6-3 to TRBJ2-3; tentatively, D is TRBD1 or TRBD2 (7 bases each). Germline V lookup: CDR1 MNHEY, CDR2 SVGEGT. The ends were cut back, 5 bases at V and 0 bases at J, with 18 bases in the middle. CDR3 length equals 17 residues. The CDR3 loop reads CASSEYRGGVSTDTQYF. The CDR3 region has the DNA TGTGCCAGCAGTGAATACAGGGGAGGGGTGAGCACAGATACGCAGTATTTT.

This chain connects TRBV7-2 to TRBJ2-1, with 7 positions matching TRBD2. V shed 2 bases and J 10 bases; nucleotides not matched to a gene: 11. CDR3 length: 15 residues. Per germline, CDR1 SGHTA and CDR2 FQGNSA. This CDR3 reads CASSLRGLVAGEQFF. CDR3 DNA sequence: TGTGCCAGCAGCTTAAGAGGACTAGTCGCGGGGGAGCAGTTCTTC. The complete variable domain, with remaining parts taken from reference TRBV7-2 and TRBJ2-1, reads GAGVSQSPSNKVTEKGKDVELRCDPISGHTALYWYRQSLGQGLEFLIYFQGNSAPDKSGLPSDRFSAERTGGSVSTLTIQRTQQEDSAVYLCASSLRGLVAGEQFFGPGTRLTVL.

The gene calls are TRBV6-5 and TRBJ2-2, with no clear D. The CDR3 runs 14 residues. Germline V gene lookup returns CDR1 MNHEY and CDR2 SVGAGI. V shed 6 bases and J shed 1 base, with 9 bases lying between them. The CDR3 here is CASRRSVNTGELFF. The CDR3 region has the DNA TGTGCCAGCAGGAGATCGGTGAACACCGGGGAGCTGTTTTTT.

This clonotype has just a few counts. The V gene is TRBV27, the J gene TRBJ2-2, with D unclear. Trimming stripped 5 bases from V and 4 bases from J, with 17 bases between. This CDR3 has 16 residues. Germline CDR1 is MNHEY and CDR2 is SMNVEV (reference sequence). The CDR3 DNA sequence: TGTGCCAGCAGTCTAAGTGCCGGGTTAGGCACCGGGGAGCTGTTTTTT. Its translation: CASSLSAGLGTGELFF.

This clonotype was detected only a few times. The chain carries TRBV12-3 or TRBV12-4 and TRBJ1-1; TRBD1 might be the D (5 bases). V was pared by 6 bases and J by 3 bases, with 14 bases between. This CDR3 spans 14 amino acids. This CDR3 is CASSSQAPHTEAFF. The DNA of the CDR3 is TGTGCCAGCAGCTCACAGGCGCCTCACACTGAAGCTTTCTTT.